The sequence of this TCR beta chain was determined in a study of CD8 T cells in Susac syndrome. The CDR3 runs 14 residues. Trimming cost V 2 bases and J 3 bases, with 10 bases left between them. Germline V lookup: CDR1 PRHDT, CDR2 FYEKMQ (reference sequence). It was with random hexamers that roughly 0.5 to 1 ug RNA was reverse transcribed. Multiplex immunoSEQ PCR targeted 54 Vbeta and 13 Jbeta TCR beta segments. TCRdb fed the immunoSEQ multiplex PCR reads into MiXCR, producing one record per CDR3 protein. Counted here are about 190,000 distinct CDR3 sequences, approximately 95% occurring once; the ten biggest clones make up approximately 0.15%.

This receptor was taken from a human donor with Susac syndrome. The rearrangement joins TRBV13 to TRBJ2-5; D might be TRBD2 (7 bases). The material sequenced was CD8+ T cells from PBMCs. The CDR3: CASSLRGAEETQYF. The CDR3 DNA reads as TGTGCCAGCAGCTTACGGGGGGCCGAAGAGACCCAGTACTTC.